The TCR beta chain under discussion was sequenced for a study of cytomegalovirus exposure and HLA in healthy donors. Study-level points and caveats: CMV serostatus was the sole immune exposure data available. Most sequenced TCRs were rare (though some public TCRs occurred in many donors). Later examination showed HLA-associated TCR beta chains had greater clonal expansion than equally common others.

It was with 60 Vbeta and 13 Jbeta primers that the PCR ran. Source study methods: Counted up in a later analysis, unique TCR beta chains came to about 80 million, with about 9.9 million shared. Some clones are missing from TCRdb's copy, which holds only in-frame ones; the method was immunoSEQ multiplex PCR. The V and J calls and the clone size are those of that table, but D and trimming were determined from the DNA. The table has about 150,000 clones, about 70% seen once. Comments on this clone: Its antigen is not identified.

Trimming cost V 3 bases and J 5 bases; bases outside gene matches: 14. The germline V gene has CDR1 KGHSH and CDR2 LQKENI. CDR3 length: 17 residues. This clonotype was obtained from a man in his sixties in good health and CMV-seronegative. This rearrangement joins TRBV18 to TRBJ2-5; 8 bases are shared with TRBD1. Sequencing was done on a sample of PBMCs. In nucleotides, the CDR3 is TGTGCCAGCTCACCTGTGAGGACAGGGCGGTTCGACGAGACCCAGTACTTC. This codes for CASSPVRTGRFDETQYF.